Presented here are 16 T cell receptor beta chains from one specimen sequenced in a study of OX40 agonist ivuxolimab in advanced cancers. The repertoire was sequenced with immunoSEQ multiplex PCR; TCRdb's copy has only in-frame clones and lacks some. The top ten clones hold under 2.5% of a sample with 65,000 to 75,000 clones, approximately 81% of them seen once. The sequenced sample was CD4+ or CD8+ T cells sorted from blood, obtained in a trial of the OX40 agonist ivuxolimab. Source of these receptors: an adult with an advanced solid tumor such as melanoma, head and neck, liver or kidney cancer.

The J gene is TRBJ1-1, the V gene TRBV12-5; D ambiguous. The V gene's germline CDR1 is LGHNT and CDR2 FRNRAP. V was cut by 6 bases and J by 11 bases, with 19 bases left in between. The CDR3 extends over 13 amino acids. CDR3 in amino acids: CASGSESGSSAFF. The CDR3 coding sequence is TGTGCTAGTGGGAGCGAGAGTGGCTCTAGCGCTTTCTTT.

The chain carries TRBV5-1 and TRBJ2-1, with TRBD2 matching over 14 bases. Germline CDR1 is SGHRS and CDR2 is YFSETQ. V shed 2 bases, J shed 7 bases, and the junction held 11 bases outside the gene matches. CDR3 length: 18 residues. This chain's CDR3 is CASSFPAGGLAGVNEQFF. The CDR3 coding sequence is TGCGCCAGCAGCTTCCCAGCAGGGGGACTAGCGGGAGTGAATGAGCAGTTCTTC. The entire variable domain, with the rest obtained from reference TRBV5-1 and TRBJ2-1, is as follows: KAGVTQTPRYLIKTRGQQVTLSCSPISGHRSVSWYQQTPGQGLQFLFEYFSETQRNKGNFPGRFSGRQFSNSRSEMNVSTLELGDSALYLCASSFPAGGLAGVNEQFFGPGTRLTVL.

Written as DNA, the CDR3 is TGTGCCAGCAGCTTAATAGCGGGGGTAGAGACCCAGTACTTC. Its translation: CASSLIAGVETQYF. The V and J genes are TRBV7-9 and TRBJ2-5; 9 bases map to TRBD2. Germline V gene data show CDR1 as SEHNR and CDR2 as FQNEAQ (reference sequence). CDR3 length: 14 residues. After removal of 2 bases from V and 4 bases from J, the junction contained 2 bases not matched to a gene.

V is TRBV4-2 and J is TRBJ1-2; TRBD1 agrees at 9 bases. The junction had 6 bases not matched to a gene; V was cut back by 4 bases and J by 3 bases. Germline V gene lookup returns CDR1 LGHNA and CDR2 YNFKEQ. The CDR3 sequence is 15 residues long. The CDR3 region has the DNA TGTGCCAGCAGCCCCCGGGACAGGGAGGACTATGGCTACACCTTC. It translates to CASSPRDREDYGYTF.

The chain couples TRBV5-1 to TRBJ1-1; possibly TRBD1 for D (5 bases). The CDR3 totals 13 residues. Germline V gene data show CDR1 as SGHRS and CDR2 as YFSETQ. V lost 4 bases to trimming and J lost 2 bases, with 9 bases between them. CDR3: CASSPGTNTEAFF. CDR3 sequence (DNA): TGCGCCAGCAGCCCTGGGACTAACACTGAAGCTTTCTTT.

The rearrangement links TRBV29-1 to TRBJ2-5, with no clear D. CDR3 length: 13 residues. Trimming left V 3 bases short and J 0 bases short, with 8 bases between. In germline, CDR1 is SQVTM, CDR2 ANQGSEA. Here the CDR3 reads CSVDRHNQETQYF. The CDR3 DNA is TGCAGCGTTGATAGACACAACCAAGAGACCCAGTACTTC.

V and J are TRBV18 and TRBJ2-3; 7 bases align to TRBD1. V lost 6 bases, J lost 3 bases, and 9 bases stayed unmatched. The CDR3 length is 15 residues. Per germline, CDR1 KGHSH and CDR2 LQKENI. This chain's CDR3 is CASSADRLGTDTQYF. The CDR3 bases are TGTGCCAGCTCCGCGGACAGGTTGGGTACAGATACGCAGTATTTT.

This sequence joins TRBV29-1 and TRBJ1-1; D call uncertain. Germline CDR1 is SQVTM and CDR2 is ANQGSEA. Between the trimmed V and J ends, which lost 4 bases and 3 bases, there was a span of 3 bases. The CDR3 sequence is 10 residues long. Written as DNA, the CDR3 is TGCAGCGTTGCGGACACTGAAGCTTTCTTT. It codes for CSVADTEAFF.

This clone was seen ten or more times. The chain recombines TRBV7-2 with TRBJ1-2, with D possibly matching TRBD1 (6 bases). CDR3 length: 14 amino acids. Germline CDR1 SGHTA, CDR2 FQGNSA. Trimming took off 4 bases at V and 5 bases at J, with 14 bases between the two ends. CDR3 protein: CASSSYRADYGYTF. The CDR3 DNA is TGTGCCAGCAGCTCCTACAGGGCCGATTATGGCTACACCTTC.

V is TRBV5-4 and J is TRBJ2-1; TRBD2 matches at 14 bases. The CDR3 spans 16 residues. Trimming cost V 3 bases and J 7 bases; bases outside gene matches: 6. CDR1 is SGHNT and CDR2 is YYREEE in the germline V gene (reference sequence). CDR3 sequence reads: CASSSGTSGSKNEQFF. In DNA, the CDR3 is TGTGCCAGCAGCTCAGGGACTAGCGGGAGTAAGAATGAGCAGTTCTTC.

CDR3 loop: CASSVDGDRSYYGYTF. The CDR3, as DNA: TGCGCCAGCAGCGTCGATGGGGACAGAAGTTACTATGGCTACACCTTC. This sequence joins TRBV5-1 and TRBJ1-2; 7 bases are shared with TRBD1. Trimming cost V 4 bases and J 3 bases; bases outside gene matches: 12. CDR1 is SGHRS and CDR2 is YFSETQ in the germline V gene. The CDR3 runs to 16 residues.

This clone has more than one count but fewer than ten. The V call is TRBV11-2, the J call TRBJ1-1, with TRBD1 identical over 7 bases. The CDR3 spans 14 residues. The germline V gene encodes CDR1 SGHAT and CDR2 FQNNGV. Trimming cost V 5 bases and J 4 bases; bases outside gene matches: 7. CDR3 nucleotide sequence: TGTGCCAGCAGCCACCCAGGGGGGCGCACTGAAGCTTTCTTT. Its translation: CASSHPGGRTEAFF. The full variable domain, rest sourced from reference TRBV11-2 and TRBJ1-1, is EAGVAQSPRYKIIEKRQSVAFWCNPISGHATLYWYQQILGQGPKLLIQFQNNGVVDDSQLPKDRFSAERLKGVDSTLKIQPAKLEDSAVYLCASSHPGGRTEAFFGQGTRLTVV.

The CDR3 nucleotides are TGTGCCAGCAGCTTAGGGGCAGACTCCTACAATGAGCAGTTCTTC. Its protein product is CASSLGADSYNEQFF. The chain has TRBV11-2 and TRBJ2-1; D ambiguous. Trimming pared 1 base from V and 0 bases from J, leaving 7 bases between. This CDR3 comprises 15 residues. The germline V gene has CDR1 SGHAT and CDR2 FQNNGV.

This clone has more than one count but fewer than ten. The chain is built from TRBV30 and TRBJ1-1; D is perhaps TRBD1 (6 bases). V was cut by 2 bases and J by 3 bases, with 10 bases left in between. The CDR3 covers 13 residues. Germline loops: CDR1 GTSNPN, CDR2 SVGIG (reference sequence). CDR3 sequence: CAWSNGQYTEAFF. The CDR3 nucleotides read TGTGCCTGGAGTAACGGACAGTACACTGAAGCTTTCTTT.

As DNA, the CDR3 is TGTGCCAGCAGTTACTCCAGGGGAGGAGATACGCAGTATTTT. Its translation: CASSYSRGGDTQYF. V is TRBV6-6 and J is TRBJ2-3, with D perhaps being TRBD1 or TRBD2 (6 bases each). CDR1 is MNHNY and CDR2 is SVGAGI in the germline V gene (reference sequence). V was shortened by 0 bases and J by 5 bases, with 9 bases between the two germline ends. The length of the CDR3 is 14 residues.

The genes are TRBV2 and TRBJ2-5; 7 bases are a match to TRBD1. The J segment lost 2 bases and the V segment lost 5 bases, leaving 2 bases of the junction unmatched. Germline V CDR1 and CDR2: SNHLY, FYNNEI. This CDR3 is built from 13 residues. The CDR3: CASSLDRQETQYF. CDR3 nucleotides: TGTGCCAGCAGTCTGGACAGGCAAGAGACCCAGTACTTC.